The 13 T cell receptor beta chains below come from one sample, sequenced in a study of cytomegalovirus exposure and HLA in healthy donors. 60 Vbeta and 13 Jbeta primers were used in PCR. The assay was immunoSEQ multiplex PCR, and TCRdb's table has in-frame clones only and misses some. The sample contains 120,000 to 150,000 clones, around 76% of which appear only once. Sequenced sample: PBMCs. Every receptor here comes from a man between 18 and 35 years old in good health and CMV-seronegative.

The sample holds one count of this clone. The chain links TRBV27 to TRBJ1-2, with D possibly TRBD1 on 6 matching bases. Trimming removed 0 bases at V and 4 bases at J, with 18 bases between. Germline lookup yields CDR1 MNHEY and CDR2 SMNVEV (reference sequence). The CDR3 has 17 amino acids. The CDR3 coding sequence is TGTGCCAGCAGTTTATCAATAACCACGGGGACACGCTATGGCTACACCTTC. This codes for CASSLSITTGTRYGYTF.

This clone was found a few times. This rearrangement joins TRBV7-9 to TRBJ1-1; D is possibly TRBD1 (6 bases). Trimming shortened V by 1 base and J by 11 bases, and 14 bases separated the two germline ends. CDR3 size: 13 residues. CDR1 is SEHNR and CDR2 is FQNEAQ in the germline V gene (reference sequence). The CDR3 nucleotides read TGTGCCAGCAGCTTAGAGGGCAGGGGACCCGCTTTCTTT. Its translation is CASSLEGRGPAFF.

J is TRBJ2-7 and V is TRBV28; TRBD1 matches 12 bases. J lost 5 bases, V lost 1 base, and 3 bases had no gene match. The CDR3 extends over 15 amino acids. Germline V gives CDR1 MDHEN, CDR2 SYDVKM. CDR3 sequence (DNA): TGTGCCAGCAGTTTATTAGGGACAGGGGGCGACGAGCAGTACTTC. This gives the protein CASSLLGTGGDEQYF.

This rearrangement joins TRBV6-1 to TRBJ1-1, with a tentative D call TRBD1 (5 bases). The V gene's germline CDR1 is MNHNS and CDR2 SASEGT. V was pared by 3 bases and J by 0 bases, with 8 bases between. The CDR3 is 14 amino acids. The CDR3 nucleotides are TGTGCCAGCAGTGACCGGACAATGAACACTGAAGCTTTCTTT. It is translated as CASSDRTMNTEAFF.

This clone was seen only a few times. The gene calls are TRBV28 and TRBJ2-7; the D gene is possibly TRBD1 (6 bases). The CDR3 contains 14 residues. V was clipped by 0 bases and J by 4 bases, with 10 bases between them. CDR1 and CDR2 from the germline V gene are MDHEN and SYDVKM. The DNA of the CDR3 is TGTGCCAGCAGTTTATGGCAGGGGAAGTACGAGCAGTACTTC. Its translation is CASSLWQGKYEQYF. The full variable domain, in which reference TRBV28 and TRBJ2-7 provide the parts outside the CDR3, is DVKVTQSSRYLVKRTGEKVFLECVQDMDHENMFWYRQDPGLGLRLIYFSYDVKMKEKGDIPEGYSVSREKKERFSLILESASTNQTSMYLCASSLWQGKYEQYFGPGTRLTVT.

The rearrangement joins TRBV5-1 to TRBJ1-2; the D gene is possibly TRBD1 (5 bases). V shed 4 bases and J shed 1 base, with 14 bases lying between them. Per germline, CDR1 SGHRS and CDR2 YFSETQ. This CDR3 is 15 amino acids long. The CDR3 bases are TGCGCCAGCAGCCTTGGGGGGAGCCTTAACTATGGCTACACCTTC. Its translation: CASSLGGSLNYGYTF.

This chain links TRBV7-9 with TRBJ2-7; 9 bases map to TRBD1. The V segment lost 4 bases and the J segment 6 bases; nucleotides outside the gene matches: 13. This CDR3 has 16 amino acids. The germline CDR1 and CDR2 sequences are SEHNR and FQNEAQ (reference sequence). In DNA, the CDR3 is TGTGCCAGCAGCTCTTCAACAGGGGGCCCTTTGGGCGAGCAGTACTTC. As protein: CASSSSTGGPLGEQYF.

The chain has TRBV18 and TRBJ2-7; TRBD1 matches 7 bases. The CDR3 loop spans 14 amino acids. CDR1 and CDR2 from the germline V gene are KGHSH and LQKENI. Trimming took 1 base from V and 4 from J; bases not matched to a gene: 4. The CDR3 protein is CASSPQGAGYEQYF. CDR3 nucleotides: TGTGCCAGCTCACCACAGGGGGCAGGTTACGAGCAGTACTTC. The entire variable domain, with the rest obtained from reference TRBV18 and TRBJ2-7, is as follows: NAGVMQNPRHLVRRRGQEARLRCSPMKGHSHVYWYRQLPEEGLKFMVYLQKENIIDESGMPKERFSAEFPKEGPSILRIQQVVRGDSAAYFCASSPQGAGYEQYFGPGTRLTVT.

CDR3: CASSVGDFATNEKLFF. CDR3 nucleotides: TGTGCCAGCAGCGTCGGGGATTTTGCAACTAATGAAAAACTGTTTTTT. The chain carries TRBV9 and TRBJ1-4; D call uncertain. V gave up 2 bases and J gave up 0 bases, with 11 bases separating them. This CDR3 is 16 amino acids long. CDR1 and CDR2 from the germline V gene are SGDLS and YYNGEE.

This rearrangement joins TRBV6-4 to TRBJ1-5; TRBD1 might be the D (6 bases). Germline assignment: CDR1 MRHNA and CDR2 SNTAGT. V lost 6 bases and J lost 7, with 13 bases in between. The CDR3 contains 13 residues. Written as DNA, the CDR3 is TGTGCCAGCAGGATGCAGGGGAACCAGCCCCAGCATTTT. This sequence encodes CASRMQGNQPQHF.

The chain links TRBV29-1 to TRBJ2-2; possibly TRBD2 for D (6 bases). The germline gives CDR1 SQVTM, CDR2 ANQGSEA. Trimming stripped 4 bases from V and 4 bases from J, with 7 bases between. The CDR3 is made up of 12 amino acids. The DNA for the CDR3 is TGCAGCGTTGTGGGGGGCACCGGGGAGCTGTTTTTT. It specifies CSVVGGTGELFF.

This clone turned up a few times. The chain uses TRBV6-6 and TRBJ1-1; D possibly corresponds to TRBD1 (5 bases). This CDR3 is built from 13 residues. Trimming took off 7 bases at V and 7 bases at J, with 16 bases between the two ends. Germline-derived CDR1 and CDR2 are MNHNY and SVGAGI (reference sequence). CDR3 sequence reads: CASIDIGQGEAFF. The CDR3 nucleotides are TGTGCCAGCATCGACATCGGGCAGGGTGAAGCTTTCTTT.

As for this clone: Other nucleotide sequences in the sample specify the same CDR3. The chain joins TRBV28 to TRBJ2-7; 8 bases fit TRBD2. Per germline, CDR1 MDHEN and CDR2 SYDVKM. The CDR3 extends over 14 amino acids. The V segment lost 8 bases and the J segment 0 bases; nucleotides outside the gene matches: 6. The CDR3 is CASSLAGGSYEQYF. The CDR3 DNA is TGTGCCAGCTCCCTTGCGGGAGGCTCCTACGAGCAGTACTTC. Complete variable domain (other parts from reference TRBV28 and TRBJ2-7): DVKVTQSSRYLVKRTGEKVFLECVQDMDHENMFWYRQDPGLGLRLIYFSYDVKMKEKGDIPEGYSVSREKKERFSLILESASTNQTSMYLCASSLAGGSYEQYFGPGTRLTVT.